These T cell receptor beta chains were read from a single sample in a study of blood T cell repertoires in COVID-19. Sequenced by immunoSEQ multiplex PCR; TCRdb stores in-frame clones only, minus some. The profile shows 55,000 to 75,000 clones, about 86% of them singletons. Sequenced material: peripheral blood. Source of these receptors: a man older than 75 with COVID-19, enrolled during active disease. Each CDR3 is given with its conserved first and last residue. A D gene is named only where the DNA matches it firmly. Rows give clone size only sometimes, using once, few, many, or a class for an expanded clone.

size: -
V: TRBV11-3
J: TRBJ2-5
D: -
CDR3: CASSLRDSGTQYF
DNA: TGTGCCAGCAGCTTAAGGGACTCCGGGACCCAGTACTTC

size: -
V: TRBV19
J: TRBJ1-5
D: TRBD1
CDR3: CASSLGQGAKQNQPQHF
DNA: TGTGCCAGTAGTCTTGGACAGGGGGCCAAACAAAATCAGCCCCAGCATTTT

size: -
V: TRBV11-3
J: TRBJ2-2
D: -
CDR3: CASSFIAGELFF
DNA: TGTGCCAGCAGCTTTATTGCCGGGGAGCTGTTTTTT

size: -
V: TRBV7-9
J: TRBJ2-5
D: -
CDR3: CASSPIAGQETQYF
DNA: TGTGCCAGCAGCCCGATCGCGGGCCAAGAGACCCAGTACTTC

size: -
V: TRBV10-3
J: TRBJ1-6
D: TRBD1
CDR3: CAIQPGGNSPLHF
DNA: TGTGCCATTCAGCCAGGGGGTAATTCACCCCTCCACTTT

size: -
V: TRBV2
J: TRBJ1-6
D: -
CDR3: CASRDNGLYNSPLHF
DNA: TGTGCCAGCAGAGACAATGGGCTGTATAATTCACCCCTCCACTTT

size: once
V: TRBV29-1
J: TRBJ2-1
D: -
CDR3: CSVRGASDTYNEQFF
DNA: TGCAGCGTCAGGGGGGCTAGCGATACCTACAATGAGCAGTTCTTC

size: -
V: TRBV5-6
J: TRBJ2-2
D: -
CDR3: CASSLIRVKAGELFF
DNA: TGTGCCAGCAGCTTAATCAGGGTAAAGGCCGGGGAGCTGTTTTTT

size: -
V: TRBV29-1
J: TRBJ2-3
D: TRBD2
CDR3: CSVTGGAGGLNTQYF
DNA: TGCAGCGTGACCGGCGGAGCGGGGGGGTTAAATACGCAGTATTTT

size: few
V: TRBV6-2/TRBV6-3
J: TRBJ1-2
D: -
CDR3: CASSSAGTPTNYGYTF
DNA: TGTGCCAGCAGTTCCGCCGGGACACCTACTAACTATGGCTACACCTTC

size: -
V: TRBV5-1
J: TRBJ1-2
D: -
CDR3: CASSLGASGSDGYTF
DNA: TGCGCCAGCAGCTTGGGTGCATCGGGGTCCGATGGCTACACCTTC

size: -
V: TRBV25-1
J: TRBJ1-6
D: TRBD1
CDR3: CASKKQGKNSPLHF
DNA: TGTGCCAGCAAGAAACAGGGGAAGAATTCACCCCTCCACTTT

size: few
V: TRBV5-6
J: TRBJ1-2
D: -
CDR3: CASSLVRGGGSGYTF
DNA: TGTGCCAGCAGCTTGGTCCGCGGCGGGGGCTCTGGCTACACCTTC

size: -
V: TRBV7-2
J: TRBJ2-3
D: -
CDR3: CASNLDSSTDTQYF
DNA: TGTGCCAGCAACCTGGACAGCTCCACAGATACGCAGTATTTT

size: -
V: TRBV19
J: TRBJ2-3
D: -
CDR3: CASSRDYVDTQYF
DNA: TGTGCCAGTAGTCGCGACTACGTGGATACGCAGTATTTT

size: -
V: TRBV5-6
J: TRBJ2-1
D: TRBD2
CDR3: CASSPGGSYNEQFF
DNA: TGTGCCAGCAGCCCGGGGGGCTCCTACAATGAGCAGTTCTTC

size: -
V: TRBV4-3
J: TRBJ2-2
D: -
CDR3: CASSQYFPNTGELFF
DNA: TGCGCCAGCAGCCAATACTTCCCGAACACCGGGGAGCTGTTTTTT

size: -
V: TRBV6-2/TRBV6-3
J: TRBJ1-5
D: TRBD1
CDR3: CASSYRTGGGQPQHF
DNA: TGTGCCAGCAGTTACCGGACAGGGGGGGGACAGCCCCAGCATTTT

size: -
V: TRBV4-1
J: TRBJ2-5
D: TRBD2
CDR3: CASSQGTSGGETQYF
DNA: TGCGCCAGCAGCCAAGGGACTAGCGGGGGAGAGACCCAGTACTTC

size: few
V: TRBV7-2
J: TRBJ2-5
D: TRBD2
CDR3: CASSLGTSGVETQYF
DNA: TGTGCCAGCAGCTTAGGGACTAGCGGGGTGGAGACCCAGTACTTC

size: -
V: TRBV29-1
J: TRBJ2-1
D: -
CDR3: CSVDGGFSYNEQFF
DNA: TGCAGCGTTGACGGGGGTTTCTCCTACAATGAGCAGTTCTTC

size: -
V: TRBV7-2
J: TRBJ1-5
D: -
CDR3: CASSLALGQPQHF
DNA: TGTGCCAGCAGCTTAGCGCTGGGCCAGCCCCAGCATTTT

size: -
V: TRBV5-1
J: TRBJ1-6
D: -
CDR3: CASALGHTGGVGSPLHF
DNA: TGCGCCAGCGCCCTAGGGCACACCGGAGGGGTAGGTTCACCCCTCCACTTT

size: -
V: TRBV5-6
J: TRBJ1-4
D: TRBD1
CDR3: CASSFDRVSEKLFF
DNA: TGTGCCAGCAGCTTCGACAGGGTCAGTGAAAAACTGTTTTTT

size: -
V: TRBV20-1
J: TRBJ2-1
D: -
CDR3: CSASGSDNEQFF
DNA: TGCAGTGCTAGTGGTAGTGACAATGAGCAGTTCTTC

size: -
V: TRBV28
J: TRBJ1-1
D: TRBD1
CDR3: CASRSTDRARTAFF
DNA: TGTGCCAGCAGGTCCACAGACAGGGCCCGAACGGCTTTCTTT

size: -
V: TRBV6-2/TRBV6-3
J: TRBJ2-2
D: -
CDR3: CASSYSRSSGELFF
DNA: TGTGCCAGCAGTTACTCTAGGAGTTCCGGGGAGCTGTTTTTT

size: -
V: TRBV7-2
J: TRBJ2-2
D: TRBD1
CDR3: CASSPRTGGITGELFF
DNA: TGTGCCAGCAGCCCCCGGACAGGGGGGATCACCGGGGAGCTGTTTTTT

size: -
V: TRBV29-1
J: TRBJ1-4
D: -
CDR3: CSVDGAAGEKLFF
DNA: TGCAGCGTTGACGGCGCGGCGGGTGAAAAACTGTTTTTT

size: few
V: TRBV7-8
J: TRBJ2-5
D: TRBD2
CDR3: CASSFRTSGATRDQYF
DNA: TGTGCCAGCAGCTTCCGGACTAGCGGGGCCACGCGAGACCAGTACTTC

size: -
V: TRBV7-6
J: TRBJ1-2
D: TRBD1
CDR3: CASSLASGGYGYTF
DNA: TGTGCCAGCAGCTTGGCCTCAGGGGGCTACGGCTACACCTTC

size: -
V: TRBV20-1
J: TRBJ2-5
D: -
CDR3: CSANDPGDSETQYF
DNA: TGCAGTGCTAATGATCCCGGGGACTCAGAGACCCAGTACTTC

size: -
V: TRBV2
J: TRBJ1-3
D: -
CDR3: CASSFGAGRSGNTIYF
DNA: TGTGCCAGCAGTTTTGGGGCGGGGCGCTCTGGAAACACCATATATTTT

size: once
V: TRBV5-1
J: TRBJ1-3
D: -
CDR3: CASSLSTTGRSGNTIYF
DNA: TGCGCCAGCAGCCTCTCCACGACAGGCCGCTCTGGAAACACCATATATTTT

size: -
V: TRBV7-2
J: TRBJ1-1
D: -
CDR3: CASSIRSATEAFF
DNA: TGTGCCAGCAGCATTCGCAGTGCCACTGAAGCTTTCTTT

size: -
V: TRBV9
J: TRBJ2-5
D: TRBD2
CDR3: CASSGTSEETQYF
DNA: TGTGCCAGCAGTGGGACTAGTGAGGAGACCCAGTACTTC

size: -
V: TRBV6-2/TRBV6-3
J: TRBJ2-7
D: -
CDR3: CASSRGPGGWYEQYF
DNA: TGTGCCAGCAGCCGAGGACCCGGAGGTTGGTACGAGCAGTACTTC

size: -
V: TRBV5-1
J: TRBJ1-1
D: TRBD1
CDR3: CASSALTGGVRNTEAFF
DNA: TGCGCCAGCAGCGCCCTGACAGGGGGCGTTAGGAACACTGAAGCTTTCTTT

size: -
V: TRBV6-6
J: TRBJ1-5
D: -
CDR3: CASSYRREDQPQHF
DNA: TGTGCCAGCAGTTACCGGCGGGAAGATCAGCCCCAGCATTTT

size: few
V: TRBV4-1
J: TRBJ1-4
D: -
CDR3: CASSQNPAATNEKLFF
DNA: TGCGCCAGCAGCCAGAACCCGGCGGCAACTAATGAAAAACTGTTTTTT

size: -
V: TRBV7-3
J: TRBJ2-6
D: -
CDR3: CASSLGPGANVLTF
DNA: TGTGCCAGCAGCTTAGGGCCCGGGGCCAACGTCCTGACTTTC

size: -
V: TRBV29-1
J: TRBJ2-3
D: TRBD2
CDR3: CSGKGLAGATDTQYF
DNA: TGCAGCGGGAAGGGACTAGCGGGAGCCACAGATACGCAGTATTTT

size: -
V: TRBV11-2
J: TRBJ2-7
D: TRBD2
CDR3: CASSLLGQGLAGGPYEQYF
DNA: TGTGCCAGCAGCTTATTGGGACAGGGCCTAGCGGGGGGACCCTACGAGCAGTACTTC

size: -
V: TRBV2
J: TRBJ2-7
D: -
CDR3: CASQPSLAESYEQYF
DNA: TGTGCCAGCCAACCTTCACTAGCCGAATCCTACGAGCAGTACTTC

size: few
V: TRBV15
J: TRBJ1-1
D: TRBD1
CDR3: CATSRKTGGGTEAFF
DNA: TGTGCCACCAGCAGAAAGACAGGGGGGGGGACTGAAGCTTTCTTT